A selection of T cell receptor beta chains follows, all from one sample in a study of blood T cell repertoires in COVID-19. Assay: immunoSEQ multiplex PCR; the TCRdb copy retains only in-frame clones and omits some. The profile shows under 95,000 clones, about 90% of them singletons. Sequencing was performed on peripheral blood. The receptors stem from a human donor with acute or convalescent COVID-19. The donor label of this sample is uncertain. Each CDR3 is given with its conserved first and last residue. Each record gives: D gene, J gene, V gene, clone size, CDR3 protein, CDR3 DNA. A D gene is named only where the DNA matches it firmly. Where a row states a size, it is once, few, many or the class of an expanded clone; other rows omit it.

-	TRBJ2-3	TRBV14	-	CASSLLSEGTDTQYF	TGTGCCAGCAGCCTTCTCTCTGAGGGCACAGATACGCAGTATTTT
TRBD1	TRBJ1-1	TRBV10-3	-	CAISDGTGQAFF	TGTGCCATCAGTGATGGGACAGGGCAAGCTTTCTTT
-	TRBJ1-2	TRBV28	few	CASSFPGTADRFNYGYTF	TGTGCCAGCAGTTTCCCCGGGACTGCGGATCGTTTTAACTATGGCTACACCTTC
-	TRBJ2-3	TRBV24-1	-	CATSSPEPDTQYF	TGTGCCACCAGCTCCCCCGAGCCAGATACGCAGTATTTT
TRBD1	TRBJ1-4	TRBV5-1	-	CASSPTGGGEKLFF	TGCGCCAGCTCCCCGACAGGGGGAGGGGAAAAACTGTTTTTT
TRBD1	TRBJ2-2	TRBV28	-	CASSFMGQGNTGELFF	TGTGCCAGCAGTTTTATGGGACAGGGGAACACCGGGGAGCTGTTTTTT
TRBD1	TRBJ1-6	TRBV10-3	-	CAISEPRTGSIAPLHF	TGTGCCATCAGTGAGCCAAGGACAGGGTCCATTGCACCCCTCCACTTT
TRBD1	TRBJ2-1	TRBV6-5	-	CASSWPGQGRDEQFF	TGTGCCAGCAGTTGGCCGGGACAGGGAAGGGATGAGCAGTTCTTC
TRBD1	TRBJ2-3	TRBV6-5	-	CASMRTGASTDTQYF	TGTGCCAGCATGAGAACAGGGGCTAGCACAGATACGCAGTATTTT
TRBD1	TRBJ1-2	TRBV7-8	-	CASSIRDRGLGYGYTF	TGTGCCAGCAGTATCCGGGACAGGGGGCTTGGCTATGGCTACACCTTC
-	TRBJ1-2	TRBV28	-	CASSPGYGYTF	TGTGCCAGCAGTCCAGGCTATGGCTACACCTTC
TRBD1	TRBJ2-7	TRBV7-2	-	CASSLPLRDRTSYEQYF	TGTGCCAGCAGCTTACCCCTCCGGGACAGAACCTCCTACGAGCAGTACTTC
TRBD2	TRBJ2-3	TRBV11-3	-	CASSLSRTSTQYF	TGTGCCAGCAGCTTATCCCGGACTAGTACGCAGTATTTT
TRBD2	TRBJ2-5	TRBV5-1	-	CASSLGLAGGWETQYF	TGCGCCAGCAGCCTGGGACTAGCGGGGGGCTGGGAGACCCAGTACTTC
-	TRBJ2-7	TRBV10-2	many	CASSSDFTGEQYF	TGCGCCAGCAGCTCGGACTTCACGGGCGAGCAGTACTTC
TRBD2	TRBJ2-3	TRBV6-5	-	CASSYAAGGGPDTQYF	TGTGCCAGCAGTTACGCAGCGGGGGGGGGCCCAGATACGCAGTATTTT
-	TRBJ1-4	TRBV4-3	-	CASSQAAGRSAEKLFF	TGCGCCAGCAGCCAAGCGGCAGGTCGTTCGGCTGAAAAACTGTTTTTT
-	TRBJ2-5	TRBV7-3	-	CASSPSKSQYF	TGTGCCAGCAGCCCCTCTAAGTCCCAGTACTTC
TRBD1	TRBJ1-4	TRBV28	once	CASSLATGGNEKLFF	TGTGCCAGCAGTTTAGCGACAGGGGGGAATGAAAAACTGTTTTTT
-	TRBJ2-5	TRBV2	once	CASSPRQVTETQYF	TGTGCCAGCAGTCCCAGACAGGTGACAGAGACCCAGTACTTC
TRBD1	TRBJ2-4	TRBV19	-	CASSIPGGSTKNIQYF	TGTGCCAGTAGTATCCCAGGGGGCTCGACCAAAAACATTCAGTACTTC
TRBD2	TRBJ2-5	TRBV5-4	-	CASSLRLANQETQYF	TGTGCCAGCAGCCTTCGACTAGCGAACCAAGAGACCCAGTACTTC
-	TRBJ2-1	TRBV24-1	-	CATSDFDRSSYNEQFF	TGTGCCACCAGTGATTTCGACAGGAGCTCCTACAATGAGCAGTTCTTC
-	TRBJ1-6	TRBV5-1	once	CASSLGQIGNSPLHF	TGCGCCAGCAGCTTGGGACAGATAGGAAATTCACCCCTCCACTTT
-	TRBJ2-2	TRBV30	-	CAWSPLRGAIAGELFF	TGTGCCTGGAGCCCTTTGAGAGGAGCGATCGCCGGGGAGCTGTTTTTT
-	TRBJ1-5	TRBV4-1	-	CASSQDPYQPQHF	TGCGCCAGCAGCCAAGATCCGTATCAGCCCCAGCATTTT
TRBD2	TRBJ2-3	TRBV19	-	CASRTSADTQYF	TGTGCCAGTAGGACTAGCGCAGATACGCAGTATTTT
TRBD2	TRBJ2-7	TRBV7-8	-	CASSLASGAPGGEQYF	TGTGCCAGCAGCTTAGCTAGCGGGGCGCCTGGAGGCGAGCAGTACTTC
-	TRBJ2-3	TRBV10-2	-	CASSDGGLADTQYF	TGCGCCAGCAGTGACGGGGGGCTGGCAGATACGCAGTATTTT
TRBD2	TRBJ2-1	TRBV5-1	-	CATTGTTGGNEQFF	TGCGCCACTACGGGGACTACCGGGGGCAATGAGCAGTTCTTC
-	TRBJ1-1	TRBV3-1/TRBV3-2	-	CASSRPTGRGTEAFF	TGTGCCAGCAGCCGTCCAACAGGCCGAGGCACTGAAGCTTTCTTT
TRBD1	TRBJ2-7	TRBV29-1	-	CSVYIGTGDYEQYF	TGCAGCGTTTACATAGGGACAGGGGACTACGAGCAGTACTTC
-	TRBJ2-3	TRBV7-9	-	CASSLSSGDTDTQYF	TGTGCCAGCAGCTTGAGCAGCGGTGACACAGATACGCAGTATTTT
-	TRBJ1-2	TRBV20-1	-	CSASSRRGYTF	TGCAGTGCTAGCTCCCGCAGGGGCTACACCTTC
-	TRBJ1-1	TRBV7-9	-	CASSLGLQEAEAFF	TGTGCCAGCAGCTTAGGACTCCAAGAGGCTGAAGCTTTCTTT
-	TRBJ2-7	TRBV5-5	-	CASSSEDISYEQYF	TGTGCCAGCAGCTCCGAGGACATTTCCTACGAGCAGTACTTC
TRBD2	TRBJ2-3	TRBV7-3	-	CASSRSGGRTDTQYF	TGTGCCAGCAGCCGGAGCGGGGGGAGGACAGATACGCAGTATTTT
-	TRBJ1-4	TRBV5-5	-	CASSLGGFNEKLFF	TGTGCCAGCAGCTTGGGAGGGTTTAATGAAAAACTGTTTTTT
-	TRBJ1-2	TRBV20-1	-	CSASGAGGRGYTF	TGCAGTGCTAGTGGGGCGGGTGGGCGTGGCTACACCTTC
TRBD1	TRBJ2-7	TRBV6-5	-	CASSFGWTGSPYEQYF	TGTGCCAGCAGTTTTGGCTGGACAGGGTCACCCTACGAGCAGTACTTC
TRBD1	TRBJ2-7	TRBV6-1	-	CASSEYRGSPYEQYF	TGTGCCAGCAGTGAGTACAGGGGATCACCCTACGAGCAGTACTTC
-	TRBJ1-1	TRBV4-3	few	CASSQRGNTEAFF	TGCGCCAGCAGCCAAAGAGGGAACACTGAAGCTTTCTTT
TRBD2	TRBJ2-1	TRBV5-1	-	CASSTGLAANEQFF	TGCGCCAGCAGCACGGGACTAGCGGCGAATGAGCAGTTCTTC
-	TRBJ2-3	TRBV28	-	CASSLSEGGSTDTQYF	TGTGCCAGCAGTTTATCGGAGGGTGGGAGCACAGATACGCAGTATTTT
TRBD2	TRBJ2-7	TRBV27	once	CASSYSGGSYEQYF	TGTGCCAGCAGCTACAGCGGGGGCAGTTACGAGCAGTACTTC
TRBD2	TRBJ2-7	TRBV28	-	CASHGLVDSYEQYF	TGTGCCAGCCATGGACTAGTGGACTCCTACGAGCAGTACTTC